The rows below give T cell receptor beta chains drawn from one sample of a study of cytomegalovirus exposure and HLA in healthy donors. Measured with immunoSEQ multiplex PCR; TCRdb has only the in-frame clones, and not every one. Of over 110,000 clones in the sample, roughly 73% are singletons; the top ten hold over 1%. Sequenced input: PBMCs. These receptors were taken from a woman in her forties in good health and CMV-seronegative. Both conserved end residues are part of each CDR3. A D gene is named only where the DNA matches it firmly. Clone sizes are given selectively: once, few, many, or a class where the clone is expanded.

J: TRBJ2-1; size: NA; V: TRBV6-1; D: TRBD2; DNA: TGTGCCAGCAGTGAGGGCGGGGGGGTAGTTACGTACAATGAGCAGTTCTTC; CDR3: CASSEGGGVVTYNEQFF
J: TRBJ2-5; size: NA; V: TRBV4-3; D: NA; DNA: TGCGCCAGCAGCCAAGCAGCCTTCGGGGACAAAGAAGAGACCCAGTACTTC; CDR3: CASSQAAFGDKEETQYF
J: TRBJ1-3; size: NA; V: TRBV5-1; D: TRBD1; DNA: TGCGCCAGCAGCCCACACCGGGACAGGGGTCTTGGAAACACCATATATTTT; CDR3: CASSPHRDRGLGNTIYF
J: TRBJ1-1; size: NA; V: TRBV7-9; D: TRBD1; DNA: TGTGCCAGCAGCTTATGGGGGGACAGAAAGAACACTGAAGCTTTCTTT; CDR3: CASSLWGDRKNTEAFF
J: TRBJ1-1; size: NA; V: TRBV9; D: NA; DNA: TGTGCCAGCAGCGCACAGGTCTCGAACACTGAAGCTTTCTTT; CDR3: CASSAQVSNTEAFF
J: TRBJ1-2; size: NA; V: TRBV7-9; D: TRBD1; DNA: TGTGCCAGCAGCTTAGGGGCAGGGGGCAGCTATGGCTACACCTTC; CDR3: CASSLGAGGSYGYTF
J: TRBJ2-7; size: NA; V: TRBV9; D: NA; DNA: TGTGCCAGCAGCGTCGGGGACGAGCAGTACTTC; CDR3: CASSVGDEQYF
J: TRBJ1-5; size: NA; V: TRBV28; D: TRBD1; DNA: TGTGCCAGCACCACGCCGGGACAGGACAATCAGCCCCAGCATTTT; CDR3: CASTTPGQDNQPQHF
J: TRBJ1-2; size: NA; V: TRBV19; D: TRBD1; DNA: TGTGCCAGTAGTATCTTCGGGACAGGTCCTCAAGTCACCTTC; CDR3: CASSIFGTGPQVTF
J: TRBJ2-2; size: few; V: TRBV18; D: NA; DNA: TGTGCCAGCTCACCAACATCAGGGTTTCGGGACACCGGGGAGCTGTTTTTT; CDR3: CASSPTSGFRDTGELFF
J: TRBJ1-3; size: few; V: TRBV10-2; D: TRBD1; DNA: TGCGCCAGCAGCCCGGAGACAGGGTCCGGAGATCGCTCTGGAAACACCATATATTTT; CDR3: CASSPETGSGDRSGNTIYF
J: TRBJ1-2; size: NA; V: TRBV5-6; D: NA; DNA: TGTGCCAGCAGCTTGGTAGGGACATCTGGCTACACCTTC; CDR3: CASSLVGTSGYTF